This TCR beta chain was profiled in a study of blood T cell repertoires in COVID-19. Profiling relied on immunoSEQ multiplex PCR, and the TCRdb table lists in-frame clones only, not all of them. The sample lists over 200,000 clones; approximately 90% were seen once. V was pared by 1 base and J by 2 bases, with 8 bases of the junction left unmatched. The CDR3 is 17 residues long. CDR1 SGHDT and CDR2 YYEEEE come from the germline V gene. The clonotype comes from a man aged 35 to 55 who had recovered from COVID-19. What was sequenced was PBMCs or T cells enriched from blood (not recorded which). The V call is TRBV5-6, the J call TRBJ2-2; 7 bases agree with TRBD1. CDR3 loop: CASSLTLGTDNTGELFF. CDR3 DNA sequence: TGTGCCAGCAGCTTGACGTTAGGGACAGATAACACCGGGGAGCTGTTTTTT.